The clone carrying this T cell receptor beta chain was found a few times. What it binds is not known. The source of the sample is a study of PD-1 blockade in classical Hodgkin lymphoma. Notes on the study in general: Whatever underlies the repertoire differences (possibly disease activity or prior therapy) remains undefined. It was CD4+ TCR diversity, not CD8+, that rose significantly by C4D1. In newly diagnosed patients, baseline TCR diversity was reportedly below that of healthy donors.

Per the germline V gene, CDR1 is MGHDK and CDR2 is SYGVNS. Trimming cost V 5 bases and J 1 base, with 9 bases left between them. This CDR3 comprises 14 residues. After autologous stem cell transplantation all patients relapsed, and prior brentuximab vedotin exposure differed between cohorts. Magnetic depletion of unwanted cells isolated CD4+ T cells from thawed PBMCs. Libraries were prepared by immunoSEQ multiplex PCR; TCRdb keeps only in-frame clonotypes and omits some of them. The sample consists of more than 7,500 clones, 74% of them appearing once. The source was CD4+ T cells from blood, collected at baseline. This sequence was found in a human donor with classical Hodgkin lymphoma. The gene calls are TRBV25-1 and TRBJ2-1; D not certain. CDR3: CASSTSESYNEQFF. CDR3 nucleotides: TGTGCCAGCAGTACATCGGAGTCCTACAATGAGCAGTTCTTC.